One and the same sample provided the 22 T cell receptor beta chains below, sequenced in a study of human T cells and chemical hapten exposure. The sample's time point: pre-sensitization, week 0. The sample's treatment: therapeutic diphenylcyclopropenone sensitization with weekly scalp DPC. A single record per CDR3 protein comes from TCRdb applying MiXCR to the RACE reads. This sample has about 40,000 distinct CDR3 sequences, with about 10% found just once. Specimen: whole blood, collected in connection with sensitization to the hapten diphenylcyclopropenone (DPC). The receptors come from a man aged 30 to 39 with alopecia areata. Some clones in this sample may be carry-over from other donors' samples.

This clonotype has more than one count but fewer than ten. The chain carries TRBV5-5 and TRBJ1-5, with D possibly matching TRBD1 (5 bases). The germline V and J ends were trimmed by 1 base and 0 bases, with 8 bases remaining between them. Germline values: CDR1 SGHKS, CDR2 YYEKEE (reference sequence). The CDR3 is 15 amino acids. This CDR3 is CASSLRGYSNQPQHF. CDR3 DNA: TGTGCCAGCAGCTTGCGGGGCTATAGCAATCAGCCCCAGCATTTT.

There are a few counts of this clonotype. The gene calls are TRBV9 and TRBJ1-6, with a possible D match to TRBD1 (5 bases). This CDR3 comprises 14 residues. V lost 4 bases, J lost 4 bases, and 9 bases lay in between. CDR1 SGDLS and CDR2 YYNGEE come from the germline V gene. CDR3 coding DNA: TGTGCCAGCAGCCTAAGGGGTTATAATTCACCCCTCCACTTT. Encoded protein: CASSLRGYNSPLHF.

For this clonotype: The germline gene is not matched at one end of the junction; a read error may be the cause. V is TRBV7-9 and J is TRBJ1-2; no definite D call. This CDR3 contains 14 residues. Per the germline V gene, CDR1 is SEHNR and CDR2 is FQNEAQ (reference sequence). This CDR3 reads CVSSLHGGSRGYTF. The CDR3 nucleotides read TGTGTCAGCAGCTTACATGGTGGTTCTAGGGGCTACACCTTC. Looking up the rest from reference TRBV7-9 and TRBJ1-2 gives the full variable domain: DTGVSQNPRHKITKRGQNVTFRCDPISEHNRLYWYRQTLGQGPEFLTYFQNEAQLEKSRLLSDRFSAERPKGSFSTLEIQRTEQGDSAMYLCVSSLHGGSRGYTFGSGTRLTVV.

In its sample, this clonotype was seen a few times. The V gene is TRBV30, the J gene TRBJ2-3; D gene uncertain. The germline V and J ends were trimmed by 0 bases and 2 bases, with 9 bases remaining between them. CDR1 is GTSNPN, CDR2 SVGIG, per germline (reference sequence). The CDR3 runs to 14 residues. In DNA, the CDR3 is TGTGCCTGGAGTGTGGGGTACTCCACAGATACGCAGTATTTT. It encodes CAWSVGYSTDTQYF.

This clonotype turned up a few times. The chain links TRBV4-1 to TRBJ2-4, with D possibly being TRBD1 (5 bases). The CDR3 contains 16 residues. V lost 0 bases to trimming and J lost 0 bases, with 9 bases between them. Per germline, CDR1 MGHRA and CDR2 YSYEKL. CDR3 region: CASSQDKGLAKNIQYF. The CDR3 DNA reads TGCGCCAGCAGCCAAGATAAGGGGCTAGCCAAAAACATTCAGTACTTC.

CDR3 in amino acids: CASSLVAGGPNEQFF. The CDR3 DNA reads TGTGCCAGCAGCTTGGTCGCGGGAGGGCCCAATGAGCAGTTCTTC. V is TRBV5-4 and J is TRBJ2-1, with 9 bases aligning to TRBD2. CDR3 length: 15 residues. Germline CDR1 is SGHNT and CDR2 is YYREEE (reference sequence). Trimming cost V 0 bases and J 6 bases; bases outside gene matches: 4.

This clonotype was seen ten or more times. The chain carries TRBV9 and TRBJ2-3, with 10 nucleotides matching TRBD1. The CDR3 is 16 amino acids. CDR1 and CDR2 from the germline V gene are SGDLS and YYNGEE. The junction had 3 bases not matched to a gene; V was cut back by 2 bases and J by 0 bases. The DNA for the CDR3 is TGTGCCAGCAGCGTGGGGACAGGGGTTAGCACAGATACGCAGTATTTT. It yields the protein CASSVGTGVSTDTQYF. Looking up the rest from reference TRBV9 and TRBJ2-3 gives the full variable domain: DSGVTQTPKHLITATGQRVTLRCSPRSGDLSVYWYQQSLDQGLQFLIQYYNGEERAKGNILERFSAQQFPDLHSELNLSSLELGDSALYFCASSVGTGVSTDTQYFGPGTRLTVL.

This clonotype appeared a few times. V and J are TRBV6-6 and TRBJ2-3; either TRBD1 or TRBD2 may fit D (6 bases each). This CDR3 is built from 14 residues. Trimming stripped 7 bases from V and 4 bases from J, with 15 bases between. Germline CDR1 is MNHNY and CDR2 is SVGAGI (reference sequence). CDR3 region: CASMEGVPPDTQYF. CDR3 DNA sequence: TGTGCCAGCATGGAGGGGGTTCCCCCAGATACGCAGTATTTT.

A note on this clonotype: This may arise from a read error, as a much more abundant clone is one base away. The CDR3 DNA is TGTGCCAGCCTCGAGCAGGGCCCCCAACAAGAGACCCAGTACTTC. Its translation: CASLEQGPQQETQYF. The rearrangement joins TRBV5-4 to TRBJ2-5; a weak D match, TRBD1 (5 bases). Germline loops: CDR1 SGHNT, CDR2 YYREEE (reference sequence). Trimming took 7 bases from V and 2 from J, leaving 18 bases between them. The CDR3 spans 15 residues.

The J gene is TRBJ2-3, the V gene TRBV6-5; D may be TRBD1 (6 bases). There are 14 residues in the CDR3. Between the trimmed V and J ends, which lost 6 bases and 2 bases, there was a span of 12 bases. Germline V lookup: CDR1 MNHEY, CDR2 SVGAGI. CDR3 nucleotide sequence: TGTGCCAGCAGACAAGGACAGACCACAGATACGCAGTATTTT. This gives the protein CASRQGQTTDTQYF.

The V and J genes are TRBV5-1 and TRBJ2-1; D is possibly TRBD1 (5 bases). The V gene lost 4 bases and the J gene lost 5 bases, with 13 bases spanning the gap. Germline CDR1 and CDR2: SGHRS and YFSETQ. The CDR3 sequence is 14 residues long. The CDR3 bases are TGCGCCAGCAGCACACGACAGATAAACAATGAGCAGTTCTTC. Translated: CASSTRQINNEQFF.

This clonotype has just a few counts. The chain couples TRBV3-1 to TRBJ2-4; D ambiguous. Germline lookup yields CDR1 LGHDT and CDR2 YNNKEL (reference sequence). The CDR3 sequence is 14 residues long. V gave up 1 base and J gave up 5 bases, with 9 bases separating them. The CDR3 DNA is TGTGCCAGCAGCCAAGTTGCCAGGCAAAACATTCAGTACTTC. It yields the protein CASSQVARQNIQYF.

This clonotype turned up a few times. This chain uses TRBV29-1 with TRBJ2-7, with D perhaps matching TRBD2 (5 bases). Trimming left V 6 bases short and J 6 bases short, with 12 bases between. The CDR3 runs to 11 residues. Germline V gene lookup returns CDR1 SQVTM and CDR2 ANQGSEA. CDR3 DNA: TGCAGCGTGCGTGGCGGGCCCGAGCAGTACTTC. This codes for CSVRGGPEQYF.

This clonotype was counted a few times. CDR3 sequence: CSARDRVDLQETQYF. CDR3 nucleotides: TGCAGTGCTAGAGACCGGGTGGACCTGCAAGAGACCCAGTACTTC. The chain is built from TRBV20-1 and TRBJ2-5, with D hard to call. The germline CDR1 and CDR2 sequences are DFQATT and SNEGSKA (reference sequence). The CDR3 extends over 15 amino acids. Trimming removed 0 bases from V and 2 bases from J, with 13 bases in between.

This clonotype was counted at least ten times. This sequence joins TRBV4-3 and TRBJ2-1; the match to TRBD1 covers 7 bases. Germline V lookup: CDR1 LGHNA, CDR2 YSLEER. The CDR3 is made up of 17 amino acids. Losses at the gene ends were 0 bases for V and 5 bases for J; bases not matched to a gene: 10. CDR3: CASSQDFVQGTNNEQFF. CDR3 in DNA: TGCGCCAGCAGCCAAGACTTCGTACAGGGGACAAACAATGAGCAGTTCTTC.

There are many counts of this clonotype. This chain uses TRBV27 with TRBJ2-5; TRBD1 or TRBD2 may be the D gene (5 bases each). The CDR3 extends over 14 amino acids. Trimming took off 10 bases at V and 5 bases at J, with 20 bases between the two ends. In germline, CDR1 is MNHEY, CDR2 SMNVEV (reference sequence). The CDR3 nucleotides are TGTGCCACCCGCCAGGGAGTTACCACGGAGACCCAGTACTTC. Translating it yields CATRQGVTTETQYF.

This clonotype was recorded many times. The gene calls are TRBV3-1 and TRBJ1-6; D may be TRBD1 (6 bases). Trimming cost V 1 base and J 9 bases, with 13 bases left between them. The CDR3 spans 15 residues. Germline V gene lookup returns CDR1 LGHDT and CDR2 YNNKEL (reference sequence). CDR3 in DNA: TGTGCCAGCAGCCAAGTTTCAGGGGAGGGTTCACCCCTCCACTTT. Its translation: CASSQVSGEGSPLHF.

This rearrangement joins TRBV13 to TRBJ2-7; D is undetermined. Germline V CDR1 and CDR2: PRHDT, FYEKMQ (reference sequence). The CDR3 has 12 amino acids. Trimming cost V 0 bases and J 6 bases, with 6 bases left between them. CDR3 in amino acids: CASSLGSREQYV. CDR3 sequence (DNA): TGTGCCAGCAGCTTAGGATCTCGCGAGCAGTACGTC.

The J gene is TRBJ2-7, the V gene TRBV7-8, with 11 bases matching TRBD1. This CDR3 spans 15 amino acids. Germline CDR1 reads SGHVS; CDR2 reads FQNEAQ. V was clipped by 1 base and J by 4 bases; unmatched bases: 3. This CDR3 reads CASSLGTGGPYEQYF. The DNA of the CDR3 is TGTGCCAGCAGCTTAGGGACAGGGGGCCCGTACGAGCAGTACTTC.

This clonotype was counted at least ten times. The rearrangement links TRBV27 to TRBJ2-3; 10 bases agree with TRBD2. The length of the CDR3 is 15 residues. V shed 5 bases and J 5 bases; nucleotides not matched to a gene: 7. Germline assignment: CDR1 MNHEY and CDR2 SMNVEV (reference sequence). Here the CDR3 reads CASSVLAGREDTQYF. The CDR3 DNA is TGTGCCAGCAGTGTACTAGCGGGAAGAGAAGATACGCAGTATTTT.

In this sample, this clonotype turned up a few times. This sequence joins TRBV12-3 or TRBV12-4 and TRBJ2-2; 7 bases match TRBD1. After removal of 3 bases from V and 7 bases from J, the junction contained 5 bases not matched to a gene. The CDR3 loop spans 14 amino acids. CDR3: CASSFQGDGGELFF. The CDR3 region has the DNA TGTGCCAGCAGTTTTCAGGGGGATGGCGGGGAGCTGTTTTTT.

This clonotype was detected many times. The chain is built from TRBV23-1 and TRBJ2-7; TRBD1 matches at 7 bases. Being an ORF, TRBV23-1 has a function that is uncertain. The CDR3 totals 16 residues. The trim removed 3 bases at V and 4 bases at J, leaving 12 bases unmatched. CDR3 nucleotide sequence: TGCGCCAGCAGTCATCCCCCACTCGGGACAGCTTACGAGCAGTACGTC. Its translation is CASSHPPLGTAYEQYV.